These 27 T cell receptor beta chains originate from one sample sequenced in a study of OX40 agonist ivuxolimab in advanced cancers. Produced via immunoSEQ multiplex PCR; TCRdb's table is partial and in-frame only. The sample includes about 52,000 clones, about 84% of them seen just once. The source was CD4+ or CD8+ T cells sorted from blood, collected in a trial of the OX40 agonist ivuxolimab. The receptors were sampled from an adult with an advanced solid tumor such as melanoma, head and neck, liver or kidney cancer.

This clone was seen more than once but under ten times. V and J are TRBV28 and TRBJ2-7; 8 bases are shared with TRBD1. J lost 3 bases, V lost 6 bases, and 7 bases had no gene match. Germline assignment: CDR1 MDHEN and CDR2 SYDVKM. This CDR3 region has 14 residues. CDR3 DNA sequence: TGTGCCAGCAGGGTACAGGGGGGACGCTACGAGCAGTACTTC. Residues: CASRVQGGRYEQYF.

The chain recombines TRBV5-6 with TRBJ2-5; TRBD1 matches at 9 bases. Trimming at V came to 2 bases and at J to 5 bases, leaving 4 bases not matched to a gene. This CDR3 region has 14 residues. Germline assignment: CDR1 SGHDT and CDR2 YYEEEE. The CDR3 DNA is TGTGCCAGCAGCTTTGGGACAGGGTGGGAGACCCAGTACTTC. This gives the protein CASSFGTGWETQYF.

The CDR3 loop is CASSPRDRGNKETQYF. In DNA, the CDR3 is TGTGCCAGCAGCCCCCGGGACAGGGGGAACAAAGAGACCCAGTACTTC. V usage is TRBV2 and J usage is TRBJ2-5, with 11 nucleotides matching TRBD1. The germline CDR1 and CDR2 sequences are SNHLY and FYNNEI. J was trimmed by 3 bases and V by 6 bases; bases with no gene match: 9. The CDR3 totals 16 residues.

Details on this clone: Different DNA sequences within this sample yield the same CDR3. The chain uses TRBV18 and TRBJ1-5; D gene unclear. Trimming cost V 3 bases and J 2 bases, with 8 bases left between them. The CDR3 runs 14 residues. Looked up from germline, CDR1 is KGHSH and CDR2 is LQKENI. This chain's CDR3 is CASSPSGGNQPQHF. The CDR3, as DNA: TGTGCCAGCTCACCCTCGGGTGGCAATCAGCCCCAGCATTTT.

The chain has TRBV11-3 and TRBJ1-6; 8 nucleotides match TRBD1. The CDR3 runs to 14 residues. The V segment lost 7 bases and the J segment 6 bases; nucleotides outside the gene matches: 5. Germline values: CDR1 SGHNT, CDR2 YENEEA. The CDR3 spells CASNSGGTNSPLHF. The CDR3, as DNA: TGTGCCAGCAACTCAGGGGGCACTAATTCACCCCTCCACTTT.

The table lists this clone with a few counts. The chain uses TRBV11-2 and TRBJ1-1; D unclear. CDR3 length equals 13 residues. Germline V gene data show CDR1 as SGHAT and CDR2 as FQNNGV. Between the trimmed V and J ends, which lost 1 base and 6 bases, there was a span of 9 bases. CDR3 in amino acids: CASSLGLGSEAFF. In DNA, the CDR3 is TGTGCCAGCAGCTTAGGCCTGGGCTCTGAAGCTTTCTTT.

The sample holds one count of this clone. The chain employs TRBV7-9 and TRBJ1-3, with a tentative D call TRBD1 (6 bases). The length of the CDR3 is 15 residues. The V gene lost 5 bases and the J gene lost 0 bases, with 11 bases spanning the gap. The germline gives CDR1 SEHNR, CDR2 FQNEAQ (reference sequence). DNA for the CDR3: TGTGCCAGCAGCCCGAGGGGGAACTCTGGAAACACCATATATTTT. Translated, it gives CASSPRGNSGNTIYF.

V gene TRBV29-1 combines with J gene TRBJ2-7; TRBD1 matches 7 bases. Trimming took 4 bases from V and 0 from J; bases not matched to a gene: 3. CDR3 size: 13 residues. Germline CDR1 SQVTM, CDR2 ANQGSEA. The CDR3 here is CSVVDRASYEQYF. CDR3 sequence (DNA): TGCAGCGTTGTCGACAGGGCCTCCTACGAGCAGTACTTC.

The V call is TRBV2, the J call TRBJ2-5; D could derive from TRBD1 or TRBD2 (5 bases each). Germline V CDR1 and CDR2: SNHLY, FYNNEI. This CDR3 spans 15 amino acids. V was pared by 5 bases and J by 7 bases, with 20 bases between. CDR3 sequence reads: CASSLAGTAGGTQYF. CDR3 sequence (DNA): TGTGCCAGCAGTCTCGCCGGGACGGCGGGCGGGACCCAGTACTTC.

The CDR3 is CASSQEPGTGELFF. For the CDR3, the DNA is TGCGCCAGCAGCCAAGAGCCGGGAACCGGGGAGCTGTTTTTT. The chain has TRBV4-3 and TRBJ2-2; D may be TRBD2 (5 bases). The germline V gene encodes CDR1 LGHNA and CDR2 YSLEER. V was pared by 0 bases and J by 5 bases, with 7 bases between. The CDR3 runs to 14 residues.

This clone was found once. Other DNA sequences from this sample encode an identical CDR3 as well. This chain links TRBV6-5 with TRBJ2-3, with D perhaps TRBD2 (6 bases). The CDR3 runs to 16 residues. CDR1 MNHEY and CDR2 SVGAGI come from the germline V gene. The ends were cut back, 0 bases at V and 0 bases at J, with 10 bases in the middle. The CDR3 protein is CASSYSGGLSTDTQYF. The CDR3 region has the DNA TGTGCCAGCAGTTACTCTGGGGGACTCAGCACAGATACGCAGTATTTT.

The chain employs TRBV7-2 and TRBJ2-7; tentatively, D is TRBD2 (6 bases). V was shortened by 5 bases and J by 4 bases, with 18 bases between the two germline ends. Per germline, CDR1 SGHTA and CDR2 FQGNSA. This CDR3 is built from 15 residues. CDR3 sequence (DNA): TGTGCCAGCAGCCCTCGACTGGGGGGTGGGTACGAGCAGTACTTC. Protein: CASSPRLGGGYEQYF.

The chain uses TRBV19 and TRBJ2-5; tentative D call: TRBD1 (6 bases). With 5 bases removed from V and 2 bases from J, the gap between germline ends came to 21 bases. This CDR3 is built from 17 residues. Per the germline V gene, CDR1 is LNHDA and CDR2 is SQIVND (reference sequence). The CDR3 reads CASSLDSIGTSQETQYF. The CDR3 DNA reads TGTGCCAGTAGTCTCGATTCCATCGGGACATCTCAAGAGACCCAGTACTTC.

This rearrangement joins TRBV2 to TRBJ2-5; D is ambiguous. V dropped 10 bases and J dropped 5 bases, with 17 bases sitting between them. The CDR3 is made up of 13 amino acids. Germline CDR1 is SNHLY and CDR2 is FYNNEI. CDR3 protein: CATMDGSTETQYF. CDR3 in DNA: TGTGCCACGATGGACGGATCAACGGAGACCCAGTACTTC.

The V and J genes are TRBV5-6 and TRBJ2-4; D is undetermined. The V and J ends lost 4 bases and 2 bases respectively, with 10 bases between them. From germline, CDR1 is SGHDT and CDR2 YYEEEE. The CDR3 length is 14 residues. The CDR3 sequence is CASSQASSKNIQYF. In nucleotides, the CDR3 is TGTGCCAGCAGCCAGGCGTCTTCCAAAAACATTCAGTACTTC.

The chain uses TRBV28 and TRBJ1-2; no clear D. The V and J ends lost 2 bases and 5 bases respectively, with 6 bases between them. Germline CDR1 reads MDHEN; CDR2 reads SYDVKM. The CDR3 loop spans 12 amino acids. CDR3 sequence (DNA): TGTGCCAGCAGTTTACCTTCATATGGCTACACCTTC. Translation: CASSLPSYGYTF.

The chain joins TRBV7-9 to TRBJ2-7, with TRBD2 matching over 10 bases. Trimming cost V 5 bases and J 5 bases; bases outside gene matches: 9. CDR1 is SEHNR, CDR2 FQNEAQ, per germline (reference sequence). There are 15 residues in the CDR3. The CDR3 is CASSPRTSGFHEQYF. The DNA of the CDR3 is TGTGCCAGCAGCCCGAGGACTAGCGGATTCCACGAGCAGTACTTC.

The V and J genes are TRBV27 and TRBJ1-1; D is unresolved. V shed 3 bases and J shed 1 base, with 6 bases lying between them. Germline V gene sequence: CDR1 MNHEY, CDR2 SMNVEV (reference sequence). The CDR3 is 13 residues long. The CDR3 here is CASSFRENTEAFF. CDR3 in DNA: TGTGCCAGCAGTTTTAGGGAGAACACTGAAGCTTTCTTT.

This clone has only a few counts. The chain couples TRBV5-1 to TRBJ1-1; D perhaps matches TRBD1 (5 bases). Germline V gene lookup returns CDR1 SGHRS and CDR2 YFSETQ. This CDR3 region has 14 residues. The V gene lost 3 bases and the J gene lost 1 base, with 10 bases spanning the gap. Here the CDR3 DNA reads TGCGCCAGCAGCTCCGGGGGACCGAACACTGAAGCTTTCTTT. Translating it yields CASSSGGPNTEAFF.

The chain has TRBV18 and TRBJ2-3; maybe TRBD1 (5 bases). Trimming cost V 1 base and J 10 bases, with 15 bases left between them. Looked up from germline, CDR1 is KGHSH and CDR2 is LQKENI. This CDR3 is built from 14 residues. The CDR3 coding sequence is TGTGCCAGCTCACCACAAGACAGATCTACCCCGCAGTATTTT. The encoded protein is CASSPQDRSTPQYF. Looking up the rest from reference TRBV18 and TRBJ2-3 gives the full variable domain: NAGVMQNPRHLVRRRGQEARLRCSPMKGHSHVYWYRQLPEEGLKFMVYLQKENIIDESGMPKERFSAEFPKEGPSILRIQQVVRGDSAAYFCASSPQDRSTPQYFGPGTRLTVL.

CDR3 bases: TGTGCCAGCAGGAAAGGGACGGCAGATAATTCACCCCTCCACTTT. Encoded protein: CASRKGTADNSPLHF. The chain is built from TRBV6-1 and TRBJ1-6; weak D call: TRBD1 (5 bases). The CDR3 totals 15 residues. V was clipped by 6 bases and J by 5 bases, with 14 bases between them. Germline V gene sequence: CDR1 MNHNS, CDR2 SASEGT.

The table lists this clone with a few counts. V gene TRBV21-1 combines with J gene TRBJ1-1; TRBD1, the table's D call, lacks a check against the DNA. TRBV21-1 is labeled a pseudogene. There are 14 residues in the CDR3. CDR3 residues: CASSPDSEITEAFF. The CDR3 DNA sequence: TGTGCCAGCAGCCCGGACAGCGAGATCACTGAAGCTTTCTTT.

The CDR3 here is CATSAWGTNYGYTF. For the CDR3, the DNA is TGTGCCACGTCTGCTTGGGGTACTAACTATGGCTACACCTTC. V is TRBV27 and J is TRBJ1-2; D call uncertain. The V end lost 10 bases, the J end lost 0 bases, and 15 bases lay between the germline ends. Germline V gives CDR1 MNHEY, CDR2 SMNVEV (reference sequence). The CDR3 is 14 residues long.

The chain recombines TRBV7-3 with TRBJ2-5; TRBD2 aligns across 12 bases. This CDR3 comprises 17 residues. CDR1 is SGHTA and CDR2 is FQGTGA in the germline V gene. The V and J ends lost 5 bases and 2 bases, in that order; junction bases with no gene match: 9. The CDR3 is CASSPDPTSGRQETQYF. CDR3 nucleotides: TGTGCCAGCAGCCCGGACCCGACTAGCGGGAGACAAGAGACCCAGTACTTC. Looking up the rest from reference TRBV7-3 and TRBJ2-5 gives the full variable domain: GAGVSQTPSNKVTEKGKYVELRCDPISGHTALYWYRQSLGQGPEFLIYFQGTGAADDSGLPNDRFFAVRPEGSVSTLKIQRTERGDSAVYLCASSPDPTSGRQETQYFGPGTRLLVL.

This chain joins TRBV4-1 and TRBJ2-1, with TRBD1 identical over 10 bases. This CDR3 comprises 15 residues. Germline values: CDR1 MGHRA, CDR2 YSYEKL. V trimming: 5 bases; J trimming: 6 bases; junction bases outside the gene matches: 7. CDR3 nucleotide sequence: TGCGCCAGCAGCACCGACAGGGGGCGCACCAATGAGCAGTTCTTC. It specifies CASSTDRGRTNEQFF.

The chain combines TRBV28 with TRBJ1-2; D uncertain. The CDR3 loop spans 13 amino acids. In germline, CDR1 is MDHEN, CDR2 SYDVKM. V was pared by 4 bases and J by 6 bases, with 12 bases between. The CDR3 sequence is CASSWKGINGYTF. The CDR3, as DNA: TGTGCCAGCAGTTGGAAGGGTATCAATGGCTACACCTTC.

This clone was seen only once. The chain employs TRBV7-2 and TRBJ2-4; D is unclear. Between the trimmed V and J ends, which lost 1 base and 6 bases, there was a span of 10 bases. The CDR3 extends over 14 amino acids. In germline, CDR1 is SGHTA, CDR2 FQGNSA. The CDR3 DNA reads TGTGCCAGCAGCTTAGATTGGGCAGGAAACATTCAGTACTTC. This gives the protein CASSLDWAGNIQYF. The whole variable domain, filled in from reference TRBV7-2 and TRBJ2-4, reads GAGVSQSPSNKVTEKGKDVELRCDPISGHTALYWYRQSLGQGLEFLIYFQGNSAPDKSGLPSDRFSAERTGGSVSTLTIQRTQQEDSAVYLCASSLDWAGNIQYFGAGTRLSVL.